These 25 T cell receptor beta chains share one sample of origin, sequenced in a study of T cell repertoires in cytomegalovirus infection. No cognate antigen is known for these TCRs. TCRdb re-analysed the reads in MiXCR, keeping a single row per CDR3 protein. The profile shows just under 500,000 distinct CDR3 sequences, about 33% of them singletons. Specimen: cultured PBMCs, collected from culture after CMV antigen stimulation. These receptors all stem from a human donor in good health (CMV status not recorded). Some clones in this sample may be carry-over from other donors' samples.

This clonotype was seen only a few times. The V and J genes are TRBV7-2 and TRBJ2-3; D remains ambiguous. Germline CDR1 and CDR2: SGHTA and FQGNSA. Trimming removed 4 bases at V and 5 bases at J, with 7 bases between. This CDR3 spans 12 amino acids. The CDR3: CASSSDEDTQYF. CDR3 sequence (DNA): TGTGCCAGCAGCTCCGACGAAGATACGCAGTATTTT.

A few counts support this clonotype. CDR3 amino acids: CASSEARTGDNEKLFF. The CDR3 coding sequence is TGCGCCAGCAGTGAGGCCCGGACAGGGGATAATGAAAAACTGTTTTTT. The chain uses TRBV10-2 and TRBJ1-4; 9 bases map to TRBD1. J was trimmed by 4 bases and V by 2 bases; bases with no gene match: 5. The CDR3 spans 16 residues. Germline CDR1 and CDR2: WSHSY and SAAADI.

The chain has TRBV27 and TRBJ2-7, with D uncertain. CDR1 and CDR2 from the germline V gene are MNHEY and SMNVEV (reference sequence). The V end was cut by 3 bases, the J end by 2 bases, with 14 bases between. The CDR3 is 15 residues long. CDR3: CASSFSLGSPYEQYF. In DNA form, the CDR3 reads TGTGCCAGCAGTTTTAGTCTCGGCAGCCCCTACGAGCAGTACTTC.

V and J are TRBV6-2 or TRBV6-3 and TRBJ2-1; 9 bases are shared with TRBD2. Germline trimming cut 2 bases from V and 6 bases from J; bases unmatched to any gene: 17. The CDR3 is made up of 19 amino acids. Germline V gene lookup returns CDR1 MNHEY and CDR2 SVGEGT. CDR3 in amino acids: CASSYTQGLGGRGSNEQFF. CDR3 sequence (DNA): TGTGCCAGCAGTTACACCCAGGGGCTCGGCGGGAGGGGGAGCAATGAGCAGTTCTTC.

In this sample, this clonotype turned up many times. The CDR3 loop reads CASSSTSPGLAGVGLAGELFF. The DNA of the CDR3 is TGTGCCAGCAGCTCCACCAGTCCGGGACTAGCGGGAGTTGGGTTGGCCGGGGAGCTGTTTTTT. The rearrangement joins TRBV7-2 to TRBJ2-2; 14 nucleotides line up with TRBD2. The CDR3 is 21 residues long. The germline V gene encodes CDR1 SGHTA and CDR2 FQGNSA. Trimming took 4 bases from V and 6 from J; bases not matched to a gene: 19.

V is TRBV27 and J is TRBJ1-5; the match to TRBD1 covers 7 bases. The V gene's germline CDR1 is MNHEY and CDR2 SMNVEV (reference sequence). Trimming removed 4 bases from V and 3 bases from J; junction bases left unmatched: 6. This CDR3 spans 15 amino acids. The CDR3 DNA is TGTGCCAGCAGTTCCGGGACAGCGAACAATCAGCCCCAGCATTTT. Protein product: CASSSGTANNQPQHF.

A few counts support this clonotype. The CDR3 region has the DNA TGTGCCAGCAGTCCACGCGGGGGGCGCATGGCCAAAAACATTCAGTACTTC. This sequence encodes CASSPRGGRMAKNIQYF. The chain carries TRBV27 and TRBJ2-4, with TRBD2 matching over 8 bases. This CDR3 is 17 amino acids long. The V gene end was trimmed by 5 bases and the J gene end by 1 base; junction bases not matched to a gene: 10. Germline CDR1 and CDR2: MNHEY and SMNVEV (reference sequence).

This clonotype was counted a single time. The chain couples TRBV19 to TRBJ1-5; 9 bases are a match to TRBD1. CDR1 and CDR2 (germline): LNHDA, SQIVND (reference sequence). The CDR3 has 17 residues. The trim removed 5 bases at V and 6 bases at J, leaving 14 bases unmatched. The CDR3 loop reads CASSPGTGLGFPQPQHF. CDR3 nucleotide sequence: TGTGCCAGTAGTCCCGGGACAGGGTTGGGATTTCCTCAGCCCCAGCATTTT.

The chain couples TRBV6-5 to TRBJ2-1; the D call may be TRBD1 or TRBD2 (5 bases each). CDR1 is MNHEY, CDR2 SVGAGI, per germline. Trimming pared 8 bases from V and 12 bases from J, leaving 17 bases between. The CDR3 length is 12 residues. CDR3 coding DNA: TGTGCCAGCGTTTCAGGAACCGGGGCGCAGTTCTTC. Amino acids: CASVSGTGAQFF.

This clonotype was counted between two and nine times. This chain uses TRBV7-2 with TRBJ2-7; 11 bases map to TRBD2. The junction had 3 bases not matched to a gene; V was cut back by 0 bases and J by 2 bases. Germline loops: CDR1 SGHTA, CDR2 FQGNSA. The CDR3 spans 16 residues. CDR3 in amino acids: CASSLAQLAGAYEQYV. CDR3 in DNA: TGTGCCAGCAGCTTAGCGCAACTAGCGGGAGCCTACGAGCAGTACGTC.

The CDR3 DNA follows: TGTGCCAGCAGACCAGACAGGGTAAAAGGAGGGTCCTATAATTCACCCCTCCACTTT. It specifies CASRPDRVKGGSYNSPLHF. This sequence joins TRBV7-9 and TRBJ1-6; 7 nucleotides match TRBD1. This CDR3 has 19 amino acids. Germline assignment: CDR1 SEHNR and CDR2 FQNEAQ (reference sequence). The trim removed 6 bases at V and 1 base at J, leaving 15 bases unmatched.

The chain couples TRBV23-1 to TRBJ1-5, with a possible D match to TRBD1 (5 bases). TRBV23-1 is an ORF; its function is uncertain. Trimming removed 0 bases at V and 3 bases at J, with 12 bases between. This CDR3 has 16 amino acids. CDR3 sequence (DNA): TGCGCCAGCAGTCAATCGACAGAGCTCCACAATCAGCCCCAGCATTTT. This codes for CASSQSTELHNQPQHF.

The V and J genes are TRBV11-2 and TRBJ2-2; D tentatively reads TRBD1 or TRBD2 (7 bases each). The CDR3 is made up of 15 amino acids. Trimming shortened V by 4 bases and J by 3 bases, and 12 bases separated the two germline ends. The germline V gene encodes CDR1 SGHAT and CDR2 FQNNGV. CDR3 in amino acids: CASSSPGGDTGELFF. The CDR3 nucleotides read TGTGCCAGCAGCTCCCCAGGGGGGGACACCGGGGAGCTGTTTTTT.

This clonotype was found many times. J is TRBJ2-1 and V is TRBV7-2; 12 nucleotides align to TRBD2. V shed 0 bases, J shed 10 bases, and the junction held 7 bases outside the gene matches. Germline CDR1 reads SGHTA; CDR2 reads FQGNSA. This CDR3 has 16 residues. Here the CDR3 DNA reads TGTGCCAGCAGCTTAGCCCTAGCGGGAGGGCGGGGGGAGCAGTTCTTC. Translation: CASSLALAGGRGEQFF. The full variable domain, completed using reference TRBV7-2 and TRBJ2-1, is GAGVSQSPSNKVTEKGKDVELRCDPISGHTALYWYRQSLGQGLEFLIYFQGNSAPDKSGLPSDRFSAERTGGSVSTLTIQRTQQEDSAVYLCASSLALAGGRGEQFFGPGTRLTVL.

The rearrangement links TRBV7-2 to TRBJ2-1, with a weak D call TRBD2 (6 bases). This CDR3 has 11 residues. Germline values: CDR1 SGHTA, CDR2 FQGNSA. Trimming took off 5 bases at V and 8 bases at J, with 7 bases between the two ends. In DNA form, the CDR3 reads TGTGCCAGCAGCAGGGAGGATGAGCAGTTCTTC. This sequence encodes CASSREDEQFF.

The table lists this clonotype with many counts. The rearrangement uses TRBV7-8 and TRBJ1-6; 10 bases align to TRBD1. This CDR3 contains 15 residues. The V and J ends lost 5 bases and 9 bases, in that order; junction bases with no gene match: 7. Germline lookup yields CDR1 SGHVS and CDR2 FQNEAQ. The CDR3 loop reads CASSRYGTGVSPLHF. The CDR3, as DNA: TGTGCCAGCAGCCGTTATGGGACAGGGGTTTCACCCCTCCACTTT.

This clonotype was picked up a small number of times. The chain has TRBV7-2 and TRBJ2-7; no clear D gene. Germline V lookup: CDR1 SGHTA, CDR2 FQGNSA. The CDR3 sequence is 13 residues long. Trimming shortened V by 3 bases and J by 1 base, and 7 bases separated the two germline ends. The CDR3 region is CASSLTFSYEQYF. As DNA, the CDR3 is TGTGCCAGCAGCTTGACTTTTTCCTACGAGCAGTACTTC.

The chain is built from TRBV27 and TRBJ2-5; D may be TRBD1 or TRBD2 (5 bases each). V was clipped by 3 bases and J by 6 bases, with 14 bases between them. This CDR3 is built from 14 residues. The germline CDR1 and CDR2 sequences are MNHEY and SMNVEV (reference sequence). CDR3 sequence (DNA): TGTGCCAGCAGTTTCCGGGACGCAGGAAAGACCCAGTACTTC. It specifies CASSFRDAGKTQYF.

The chain uses TRBV27 and TRBJ1-5; D unresolved. Germline CDR1 reads MNHEY; CDR2 reads SMNVEV (reference sequence). This CDR3 region has 13 residues. Trimming shortened V by 5 bases and J by 8 bases, and 13 bases separated the two germline ends. In DNA, the CDR3 is TGTGCCAGCAGTCCCCGACGGCGGGAGCCCCAGCATTTT. It specifies CASSPRRREPQHF.

This clonotype was seen a few times. CDR3 in DNA: TGTGCCAGCAGCCAACGGGCCGGAAAGTACCAAGAGACCCAGTACTTC. Its protein product is CASSQRAGKYQETQYF. The gene calls are TRBV12-3 or TRBV12-4 and TRBJ2-5; D is undetermined. The length of the CDR3 is 16 residues. V lost 6 bases to trimming and J lost 0 bases, with 17 bases between them.

This clonotype was observed a handful of times. The genes are TRBV7-6 and TRBJ2-3; D unresolved. V was clipped by 1 base and J by 0 bases, with 8 bases between them. CDR1 is SGHVS and CDR2 is FNYEAQ in the germline V gene. This CDR3 has 15 amino acids. The CDR3: CASSLVTTSTDTQYF. The CDR3 nucleotides read TGTGCCAGCAGCTTAGTGACAACTAGCACAGATACGCAGTATTTT.

The genes are TRBV7-2 and TRBJ2-5, with 7 bases lining up with TRBD2. The V gene end was trimmed by 2 bases and the J gene end by 4 bases; junction bases not matched to a gene: 4. The CDR3 loop spans 14 amino acids. Germline CDR1 reads SGHTA; CDR2 reads FQGNSA. The CDR3 reads CASSLTSASETQYF. As DNA, the CDR3 is TGTGCCAGCAGCTTAACTAGCGCCTCAGAGACCCAGTACTTC. Full variable domain (remainder filled in from reference TRBV7-2 and TRBJ2-5): GAGVSQSPSNKVTEKGKDVELRCDPISGHTALYWYRQSLGQGLEFLIYFQGNSAPDKSGLPSDRFSAERTGGSVSTLTIQRTQQEDSAVYLCASSLTSASETQYFGPGTRLLVL.

About this clonotype: A much larger clonotype is one base distant, so this may be a read error. The CDR3 sequence is CARSSAGYPRLPYF. In nucleotides, the CDR3 is TGTGCCAGAAGCTCCGCCGGTTATCCCCGACTCCCGTACTTC. The rearrangement links TRBV7-2 to TRBJ2-4; D ambiguous. The CDR3 is made up of 14 amino acids. Germline CDR1 is SGHTA and CDR2 is FQGNSA.

The J gene is TRBJ2-5, the V gene TRBV5-4; 7 bases are shared with TRBD2. The germline gives CDR1 SGHNT, CDR2 YYREEE (reference sequence). V was clipped by 6 bases and J by 2 bases; unmatched bases: 10. This CDR3 spans 15 amino acids. Written as DNA, the CDR3 is TGTGCCAGCACAGCTTCCACCGGGAGGCAAGAGACCCAGTACTTC. It translates to CASTASTGRQETQYF.

The chain carries TRBV20-1 and TRBJ2-2, with 8 bases identical to TRBD1. Losses at the gene ends were 6 bases for V and 6 bases for J; bases not matched to a gene: 9. This CDR3 has 14 amino acids. Germline CDR1 reads DFQATT; CDR2 reads SNEGSKA (reference sequence). CDR3: CSAARTGSAGELFF. The DNA of the CDR3 is TGCAGTGCCGCCAGGACAGGGTCGGCCGGGGAGCTGTTTTTT.